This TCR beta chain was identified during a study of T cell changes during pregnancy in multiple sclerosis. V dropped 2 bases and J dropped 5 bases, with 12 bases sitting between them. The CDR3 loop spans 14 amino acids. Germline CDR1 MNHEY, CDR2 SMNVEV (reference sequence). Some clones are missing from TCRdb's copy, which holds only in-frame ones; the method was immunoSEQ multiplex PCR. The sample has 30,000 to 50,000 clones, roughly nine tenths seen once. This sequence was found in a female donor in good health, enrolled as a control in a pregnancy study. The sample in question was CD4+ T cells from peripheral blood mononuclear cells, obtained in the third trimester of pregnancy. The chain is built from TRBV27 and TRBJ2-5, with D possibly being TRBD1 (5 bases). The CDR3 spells CASSLRRQPETQYF. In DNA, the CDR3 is TGTGCCAGCAGTTTAAGGAGACAGCCTGAGACCCAGTACTTC.